This entry lists 21 T cell receptor beta chains sequenced from one sample in a study of post-analysis software for immune sequencing data. Libraries were made from TCR beta cDNA, and they carried unique molecular identifiers. Each CDR3 protein gets one entry after TCRdb re-called the PCR reads with MiXCR. The data hold roughly 700,000 distinct CDR3 sequences, with about 27% observed a single time. Study results and limitations: A handful of TRBV segments, including TRBV5-6, TRBV5-1 and TRBV20-1, were more frequent in patients than controls.

Which antigens these TCRs recognize remains unknown. The sequenced material came from blood. Receptor source: a girl aged 5 to 17 with multiple sclerosis.

The table lists this clonotype with a few counts. The V gene is TRBV11-2, the J gene TRBJ1-2; no definite D call. Per germline, CDR1 SGHAT and CDR2 FQNNGV. The CDR3 is 12 residues long. Trimming took off 2 bases at V and 3 bases at J, with 4 bases between the two ends. Here the CDR3 DNA reads TGTGCCAGCAGCTTACGACACTATGGCTACACCTTC. Its protein product is CASSLRHYGYTF.

This rearrangement joins TRBV2 to TRBJ2-1, with 10 positions matching TRBD2. The CDR3 runs to 13 residues. Per germline, CDR1 SNHLY and CDR2 FYNNEI. The junction had 3 bases not matched to a gene; V was cut back by 4 bases and J by 9 bases. DNA for the CDR3: TGTGCCAGCAGTGTTAGGACTAGCGGTGAGCAGTTCTTC. Amino acid sequence: CASSVRTSGEQFF.

The gene calls are TRBV7-2 and TRBJ2-3, with 10 bases that match TRBD1. There are 17 residues in the CDR3. J gave up 0 bases and V 5 bases, and 8 bases lay outside the gene matches. The germline CDR1 and CDR2 sequences are SGHTA and FQGNSA. DNA for the CDR3: TGTGCCAGCAGCCCCGACAGGGGGCTGTGGAGCACAGATACGCAGTATTTT. Amino acids: CASSPDRGLWSTDTQYF.

As to this clonotype: Germline and junction disagree at one end, which may indicate a read error. The genes are TRBV29-1 and TRBJ1-4; maybe TRBD1 (5 bases). CDR1 SQVTM and CDR2 ANQGSEA come from the germline V gene. This CDR3 is built from 17 residues. The CDR3 nucleotides read TGCAGCGTTTCGAGGTCGTCAGGGTTTGCAACTAATGAAAAACGGTTTTTT. Its protein is CSVSRSSGFATNEKRFF.

This clonotype was recorded a few times. V and J are TRBV6-2 or TRBV6-3 and TRBJ1-2; 7 bases map to TRBD1. Per the germline V gene, CDR1 is MNHEY and CDR2 is SVGEGT. Trimming cost V 6 bases and J 4 bases; bases outside gene matches: 8. CDR3 length: 14 amino acids. The CDR3: CASRPPGQAYGYTF. CDR3 bases: TGTGCCAGCAGACCTCCCGGACAGGCCTATGGCTACACCTTC.

The chain's CDR3 is CASSGGQVTDTQYF. CDR3 nucleotide sequence: TGTGCCAGCAGTGGGGGACAGGTCACAGATACGCAGTATTTT. V gene TRBV6-1 combines with J gene TRBJ2-3; 8 nucleotides line up with TRBD1. CDR1 is MNHNS, CDR2 SASEGT, per germline. There are 14 residues in the CDR3. V lost 4 bases to trimming and J lost 2 bases; unmatched junction nucleotides: 2.

This clonotype was observed a few times. V gene TRBV4-1 combines with J gene TRBJ1-2; D ambiguous. With 0 bases removed from V and 8 bases from J, the gap between germline ends came to 13 bases. The CDR3 consists of 14 residues. Germline V lookup: CDR1 MGHRA, CDR2 YSYEKL. The CDR3 DNA is TGCGCCAGCAGCCAAGACGGCCTGGGTCGGGGCTACACCTTC. Translating gives CASSQDGLGRGYTF.

The CDR3 sequence is CASSQFTGGSQETQYF. DNA of the CDR3: TGCGCCAGCAGCCAATTCACTGGCGGGAGTCAAGAGACCCAGTACTTC. The chain joins TRBV5-1 to TRBJ2-5, with 7 bases identical to TRBD2. Unmatched junction bases numbered 11, after V lost 4 bases and J lost 2 bases. The V gene's germline CDR1 is SGHRS and CDR2 YFSETQ. This CDR3 spans 16 amino acids.

The chain couples TRBV12-3 or TRBV12-4 to TRBJ1-1, with 7 positions matching TRBD1. The CDR3 contains 15 residues. V shed 7 bases, J shed 5 bases, and the junction held 13 bases outside the gene matches. The CDR3 nucleotides read TGTGCCAGCACTAGTACGTTGAGGGGGCATACTGAAGCTTTCTTT. Translating gives CASTSTLRGHTEAFF.

This clonotype was observed a handful of times. The rearrangement joins TRBV6-6 to TRBJ1-2, with 11 bases fitting TRBD1. This CDR3 is 17 amino acids long. Germline loops: CDR1 MNHNY, CDR2 SVGAGI (reference sequence). The V and J ends lost 2 bases and 8 bases, in that order; junction bases with no gene match: 13. CDR3 amino acids: CASSYDRDRGITYGYTF. DNA for the CDR3: TGTGCCAGCAGTTACGACCGGGACAGGGGGATTACGTACGGCTACACCTTC.

This chain joins TRBV12-3 or TRBV12-4 and TRBJ2-7, with TRBD2 matching over 8 bases. CDR3 length: 14 residues. V lost 6 bases, J lost 0 bases, and 4 bases stayed unmatched. CDR3 amino acids: CASSRGGVSYEQYF. The CDR3 region has the DNA TGTGCCAGCAGCCGGGGGGGGGTCTCCTACGAGCAGTACTTC.

This clonotype was counted a few times. This chain links TRBV6-5 with TRBJ2-7; 13 nucleotides align to TRBD2. The V gene's germline CDR1 is MNHEY and CDR2 SVGAGI. V lost 2 bases, J lost 9 bases, and 16 bases stayed unmatched. CDR3 length: 18 amino acids. The CDR3, as DNA: TGTGCCAGCAGTTACCGAAAGGGACTAGCGGGGAGGCTACGAGTGCAGTACTTC. Translation: CASSYRKGLAGRLRVQYF.

The chain is built from TRBV11-2 and TRBJ1-6; no clear D. CDR1 is SGHAT and CDR2 is FQNNGV in the germline V gene. Trimming pared 5 bases from V and 10 bases from J, leaving 27 bases between. CDR3 length: 18 amino acids. The CDR3 coding sequence is TGTGCCAGCAGCCCGCCTAACTCATTTGGACGGCTTAGGTCACCCCTCCACTTT. Its protein is CASSPPNSFGRLRSPLHF.

The gene calls are TRBV6-1 and TRBJ2-2; the match to TRBD1 covers 7 bases. The CDR3 length is 14 residues. Trimming removed 5 bases from V and 6 bases from J; junction bases left unmatched: 6. Germline V gene data show CDR1 as MNHNS and CDR2 as SASEGT. CDR3 nucleotides: TGTGCCAGCAGTAAGGGACAGCCGGCCGGGGAGCTGTTTTTT. The encoded protein is CASSKGQPAGELFF.

The V and J genes are TRBV27 and TRBJ2-5; D possibly corresponds to TRBD1 (6 bases). Germline-derived CDR1 and CDR2 are MNHEY and SMNVEV (reference sequence). The ends were cut back, 8 bases at V and 6 bases at J, with 16 bases in the middle. The length of the CDR3 is 13 residues. The CDR3 DNA is TGTGCCAGCGCCTCCCAGGGGTGGAAGACCCAGTACTTC. Protein: CASASQGWKTQYF.

This clonotype was observed a handful of times. The V and J genes are TRBV20-1 and TRBJ2-1; D may be TRBD1 or TRBD2 (6 bases each). The CDR3 extends over 15 amino acids. CDR1 is DFQATT, CDR2 SNEGSKA, per germline (reference sequence). V lost 5 bases, J lost 0 bases, and 14 bases lay in between. The CDR3 is CSAPEGGLSYNEQFF. In DNA form, the CDR3 reads TGCAGTGCTCCCGAGGGGGGTCTCTCCTACAATGAGCAGTTCTTC.

The chain combines TRBV12-3 or TRBV12-4 with TRBJ2-1; either TRBD1 or TRBD2 may fit D (5 bases each). The CDR3 is made up of 15 amino acids. V was shortened by 4 bases and J by 8 bases, with 18 bases between the two germline ends. Written as DNA, the CDR3 is TGTGCCAGCAGTTCCCGGGACGCCGGTACGTATGAGCAGTTCTTC. This gives the protein CASSSRDAGTYEQFF.

This clonotype was recorded a few times. The chain links TRBV5-1 to TRBJ2-5; D is possibly TRBD1 or TRBD2 (5 bases each). The V gene's germline CDR1 is SGHRS and CDR2 YFSETQ. The CDR3 consists of 15 residues. V gave up 4 bases and J gave up 4 bases, with 17 bases separating them. CDR3 amino acids: CASSAGAPNIETQYF. The CDR3 DNA is TGCGCCAGCAGCGCCGGGGCTCCCAATATAGAGACCCAGTACTTC.

This sequence joins TRBV7-2 and TRBJ1-1; D is ambiguous. Per the germline V gene, CDR1 is SGHTA and CDR2 is FQGNSA. CDR3 length equals 17 residues. Trimming took off 1 base at V and 2 bases at J, with 17 bases between the two ends. CDR3 residues: CASSLGSLARLNTEAFF. The CDR3, as DNA: TGTGCCAGCAGCTTAGGGTCGTTGGCCAGACTTAACACTGAAGCTTTCTTT. The whole variable domain, remainder taken from reference TRBV7-2 and TRBJ1-1, is GAGVSQSPSNKVTEKGKDVELRCDPISGHTALYWYRQSLGQGLEFLIYFQGNSAPDKSGLPSDRFSAERTGGSVSTLTIQRTQQEDSAVYLCASSLGSLARLNTEAFFGQGTRLTVV.

CDR3 region: CASSLALARQETQYF. Here the CDR3 DNA reads TGTGCCAGCAGCTTAGCGTTGGCTAGACAAGAGACCCAGTACTTC. The V gene is TRBV7-2, the J gene TRBJ2-5; D not resolved. CDR1 and CDR2 (germline): SGHTA, FQGNSA. The CDR3 has 15 residues. V shed 0 bases and J shed 2 bases, with 10 bases lying between them.

This sequence joins TRBV3-1 and TRBJ2-5, with TRBD1 as a possible D gene (6 bases). Trimming removed 2 bases from V and 4 bases from J, with 8 bases in between. The CDR3 is 13 amino acids. In germline, CDR1 is LGHDT, CDR2 YNNKEL (reference sequence). The CDR3 nucleotides are TGTGCCAGCAGCCAAACAGGGTTAGAGACCCAGTACTTC. Protein: CASSQTGLETQYF.